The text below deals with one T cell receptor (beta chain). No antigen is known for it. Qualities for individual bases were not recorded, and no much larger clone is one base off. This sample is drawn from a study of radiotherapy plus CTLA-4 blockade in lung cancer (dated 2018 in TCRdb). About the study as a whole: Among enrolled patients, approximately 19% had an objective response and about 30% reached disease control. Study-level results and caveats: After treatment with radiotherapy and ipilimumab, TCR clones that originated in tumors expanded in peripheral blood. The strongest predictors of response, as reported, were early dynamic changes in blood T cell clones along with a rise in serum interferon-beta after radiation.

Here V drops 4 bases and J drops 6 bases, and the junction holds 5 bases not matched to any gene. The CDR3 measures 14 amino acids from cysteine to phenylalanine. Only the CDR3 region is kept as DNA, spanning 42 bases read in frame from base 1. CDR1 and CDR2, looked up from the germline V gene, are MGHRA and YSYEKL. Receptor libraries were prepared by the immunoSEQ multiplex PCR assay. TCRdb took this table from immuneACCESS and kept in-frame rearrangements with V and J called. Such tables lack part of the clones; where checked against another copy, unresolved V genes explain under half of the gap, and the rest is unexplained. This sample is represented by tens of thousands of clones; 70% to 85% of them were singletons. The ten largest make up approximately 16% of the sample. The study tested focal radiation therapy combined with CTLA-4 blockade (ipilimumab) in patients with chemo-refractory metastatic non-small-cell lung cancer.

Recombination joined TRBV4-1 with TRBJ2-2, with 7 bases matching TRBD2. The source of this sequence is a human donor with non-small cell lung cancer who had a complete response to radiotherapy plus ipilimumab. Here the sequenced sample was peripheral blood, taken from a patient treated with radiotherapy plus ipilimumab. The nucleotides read TGCGCCAGCAGCCTCACGGGGGGACCCGGGGAGCTGTTTTTT. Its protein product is CASSLTGGPGELFF.